The 5 T cell receptor beta chains below all came from one sample that was sequenced in a study of T cell repertoires in cytomegalovirus infection. TCRdb called the reads again in MiXCR, with one record for every CDR3 protein. The table has 250,000 to 300,000 distinct CDR3 sequences, about an eighth seen once. Sequencing was performed on PBMCs. These TCRs come from a human donor in good health (CMV status not recorded). Some clones in this sample may be carry-over from other donors' samples.

This clonotype came up many times. The V gene is TRBV12-3 or TRBV12-4, the J gene TRBJ1-2, with D hard to call. The CDR3 has 12 amino acids. Trimming removed 6 bases from V and 2 bases from J, with 7 bases in between. As DNA, the CDR3 is TGTGCCAGCAGGGACGGAAACTATGGCTACACCTTC. It codes for CASRDGNYGYTF.

This clonotype showed up many times. The chain is built from TRBV7-2 and TRBJ1-2; no reliable D call. The CDR3 is made up of 12 amino acids. V was pared by 6 bases and J by 8 bases, with 13 bases between. From germline, CDR1 is SGHTA and CDR2 FQGNSA. This CDR3 is CASSYYPGGYTF. The CDR3 region has the DNA TGTGCCAGCAGTTATTACCCGGGAGGCTACACCTTC.

This clonotype was detected many times. The rearrangement joins TRBV11-2 to TRBJ2-5; TRBD2 agrees at 12 bases. After removal of 0 bases from V and 5 bases from J, the junction contained 10 bases not matched to a gene. CDR3 length: 18 residues. Germline-derived CDR1 and CDR2 are SGHAT and FQNNGV. The CDR3 DNA is TGTGCCAGCAGCTTAGATCGCCTAGCGGGGGGGTCTCAGGAGACCCAGTACTTC. It codes for CASSLDRLAGGSQETQYF.

This clonotype was seen many times. The V call is TRBV7-2, the J call TRBJ2-5; D might be TRBD1 (6 bases). Trimming stripped 5 bases from V and 1 base from J, with 17 bases between. This CDR3 region has 16 residues. CDR1 and CDR2 from the germline V gene are SGHTA and FQGNSA. The DNA of the CDR3 is TGTGCCAGCAGCCCCCCGAGGCAGGGGTTCCAAGAGACCCAGTACTTC. It codes for CASSPPRQGFQETQYF.

There are many counts of this clonotype. The chain has TRBV28 and TRBJ1-4, with D unclear. CDR1 is MDHEN, CDR2 SYDVKM, per germline. The CDR3 is 13 residues long. Trimming shortened V by 3 bases and J by 5 bases, and 7 bases separated the two germline ends. CDR3 nucleotide sequence: TGTGCCAGCAGTTTTACAGTCAATGAAAAACTGTTTTTT. It yields the protein CASSFTVNEKLFF.